This note documents a single T cell receptor beta chain sequence. In germline, CDR1 is DFQATT, CDR2 SNEGSKA (reference sequence). The CDR3 length is 14 residues. With 6 bases removed from V and 2 bases from J, the gap between germline ends came to 14 bases. For the second PCR, which ran for about 7 to 11 cycles, a sample-barcoded 5' primer and a J-beta primer mix were used. One entry per CDR3 protein, called by TCRdb with MiXCR from the 5' RACE reads. The sample yields roughly 830,000 distinct CDR3 sequences, around 68% seen once. The source of the sample is a study of blood T cells in healthy people across ages.

Sequencing was performed on blood. V usage is TRBV20-1 and J usage is TRBJ2-1, with a possible D match to TRBD1 (5 bases). The sequence came from a man aged 25-40 years in good health. The DNA of the CDR3 is TGCAGTGCCATGGGGCCTCAGGCCTACAATGAGCAGTTCTTC. Translated: CSAMGPQAYNEQFF.